The 10 T cell receptor beta chains below all came from one sample that was sequenced in a study of Graves' ophthalmopathy and Graves' hyperthyroidism. The authors amplified TCR beta CDR3 regions, and they did so from RNA transcripts for repertoire sequencing. HTBI primers served in a first-round RT-PCR, which a second-round multiplex PCR followed. TCRdb reanalysed the multiplex PCR reads using MiXCR and keeps one entry per CDR3 protein. This repertoire shows hundreds of thousands of distinct CDR3 sequences, over 20% found once; its top ten account for roughly 3.2%. The sample taken for sequencing was peripheral blood. These receptors were taken from a young woman with stable Graves' hyperthyroidism.

There are many counts of this clonotype. This sequence joins TRBV6-1 and TRBJ1-1; TRBD1 aligns across 7 bases. Per germline, CDR1 MNHNS and CDR2 SASEGT. V gave up 5 bases and J gave up 4 bases; unmatched junction bases: 4. The CDR3 sequence is 13 residues long. The CDR3 loop is CASSPGGSTEAFF. DNA of the CDR3: TGTGCCAGCAGTCCAGGGGGGAGCACTGAAGCTTTCTTT.

This clonotype was seen a few times. At one end the junction does not follow the germline gene, possibly because of a read error. The chain joins TRBV2 to TRBJ1-6; 8 bases agree with TRBD1. Germline CDR1 is SNHLY and CDR2 is FYNNEI. CDR3 length: 15 residues. CDR3 region: CASTTPGQVDSHLHF. In nucleotides, the CDR3 is TGTGCCAGCACAACCCCGGGACAGGTGGATTCACACCTCCACTTT.

CDR3 DNA sequence: TGTGCCAGCTCACGAGACAGGGGGCGCTACGAGCAGTACTTC. Protein sequence: CASSRDRGRYEQYF. The rearrangement links TRBV18 to TRBJ2-7; 10 positions agree with TRBD1. This CDR3 region has 14 residues. Germline lookup yields CDR1 KGHSH and CDR2 LQKENI. The V gene end was trimmed by 4 bases and the J gene end by 3 bases; junction bases not matched to a gene: 3.

A remark on this clonotype: A much larger clone differs by one base, so this may be a read error. The gene calls are TRBV18 and TRBJ2-7; 8 bases line up with TRBD2. CDR3 length equals 14 residues. Germline V gene lookup returns CDR1 KGHSH and CDR2 LQKENI. CDR3 loop: CASTATSGAYEEYF. The DNA of the CDR3 is TGTGCCAGCACCGCAACTAGCGGAGCCTACGAGGAGTACTTC.

This clonotype has a count of ten or more. The chain carries TRBV20-1 and TRBJ2-7; D not certain. Trimming left V 6 bases short and J 2 bases short, with 17 bases between. CDR3 length: 14 residues. Germline CDR1 and CDR2: DFQATT and SNEGSKA (reference sequence). CDR3 DNA: TGCAGTGCCACCACTCTCTTACGGACCTACGAGCAGTACTTC. The encoded protein is CSATTLLRTYEQYF.

This sequence joins TRBV4-1 and TRBJ2-2; D gene unclear. The V end lost 0 bases, the J end lost 7 bases, and 9 bases lay between the germline ends. CDR1 and CDR2 (germline): MGHRA, YSYEKL. The CDR3 totals 14 residues. The CDR3 sequence: CASSQDPPYGELFF. CDR3 sequence (DNA): TGCGCCAGCAGCCAAGATCCCCCGTACGGGGAGCTGTTTTTT.

For this clonotype: The junction departs from the called germline gene at one end, perhaps through a read error. The V gene is TRBV4-1, the J gene TRBJ2-2, with D perhaps TRBD2 (5 bases). This CDR3 has 16 amino acids. Germline lookup yields CDR1 MGHRA and CDR2 YSYEKL. The CDR3, as DNA: TGCGCCAGCAGCCCTCTACCTCAGGTCAACACCGGGGAGCTGTGTTTT. It encodes CASSPLPQVNTGELCF.

This clonotype was seen ten or more times. The genes are TRBV10-3 and TRBJ1-1; 8 positions match TRBD1. The CDR3 sequence is 15 residues long. The V gene's germline CDR1 is ENHRY and CDR2 SYGVKD. Unmatched junction bases numbered 0, after V lost 0 bases and J lost 0 bases. The CDR3, as DNA: TGTGCCATCAGTGAGTCGACAGGGGTGAACACTGAAGCTTTCTTT. This sequence encodes CAISESTGVNTEAFF.

Many counts were recorded for this clonotype. The V call is TRBV7-8, the J call TRBJ2-7; D is possibly TRBD1 or TRBD2 (5 bases each). Trimming shortened V by 6 bases and J by 1 base, and 13 bases separated the two germline ends. The CDR3 totals 14 residues. Germline CDR1 and CDR2: SGHVS and FQNEAQ. This CDR3 is CASRGEPFSYEQYF. The DNA for the CDR3 is TGTGCCAGCAGGGGGGAACCCTTTTCCTACGAGCAGTACTTC.

This clonotype came up many times. The genes are TRBV20-1 and TRBJ1-5; 7 nucleotides line up with TRBD1. Trimming took 1 base from V and 7 from J; bases not matched to a gene: 10. CDR1 is DFQATT and CDR2 is SNEGSKA in the germline V gene (reference sequence). The CDR3 has 15 amino acids. In DNA, the CDR3 is TGCAGTGCTAGAGTGCGCACAGGGGATTCGCAGCCCCAGCATTTT. It yields the protein CSARVRTGDSQPQHF.